The T cell receptor (beta chain) under discussion was sequenced for a study of OX40 agonist ivuxolimab in advanced cancers. Sequenced by immunoSEQ multiplex PCR; TCRdb stores in-frame clones only, minus some. The data contain 100,000 or so clones, approximately 89% of them singletons. The receptor's source is an adult with an advanced solid tumor such as melanoma, head and neck, liver or kidney cancer. Sequenced material: CD4+ or CD8+ T cells sorted from blood, taken in a trial of the OX40 agonist ivuxolimab.

CDR3 sequence (DNA): TGTGCCAGCAGCTACCGGGACAGGGCAAATTCTGGGGCCAACGTCCTGACTTTC. This gives the protein CASSYRDRANSGANVLTF. The rearrangement joins TRBV5-4 to TRBJ2-6; 9 bases map to TRBD1. With 3 bases clipped from V and 1 base from J, the junction kept 8 bases outside the gene matches. CDR1 and CDR2 (germline): SGHNT, YYREEE (reference sequence). The CDR3 loop spans 18 amino acids. The whole variable domain, remainder taken from reference TRBV5-4 and TRBJ2-6, is ETGVTQSPTHLIKTRGQQVTLRCSSQSGHNTVSWYQQALGQGPQFIFQYYREEENGRGNFPPRFSGLQFPNYSSELNVNALELDDSALYLCASSYRDRANSGANVLTFGAGSRLTVL.